The subject of this entry is one TCR beta chain. This CDR3 has 14 amino acids. Germline V gene lookup returns CDR1 SGHRS and CDR2 YFSETQ. With V trimmed by 4 bases and J by 4 bases, 7 bases remained unmatched. This entry belongs to a study of blood T cell repertoires in COVID-19. TCRdb's copy holds only in-frame clones and misses some; the assay was immunoSEQ multiplex PCR. The sample lists under 300,000 clones, over 75% occurring once. The TCR comes from a young woman with acute or convalescent COVID-19. The sequencing sample was made of peripheral blood. The rearrangement links TRBV5-1 to TRBJ2-5; 7 bases line up with TRBD2. This chain's CDR3 is CASSLSSGPETQYF. The CDR3 DNA is TGCGCCAGCAGCCTGTCTAGCGGACCAGAGACCCAGTACTTC.